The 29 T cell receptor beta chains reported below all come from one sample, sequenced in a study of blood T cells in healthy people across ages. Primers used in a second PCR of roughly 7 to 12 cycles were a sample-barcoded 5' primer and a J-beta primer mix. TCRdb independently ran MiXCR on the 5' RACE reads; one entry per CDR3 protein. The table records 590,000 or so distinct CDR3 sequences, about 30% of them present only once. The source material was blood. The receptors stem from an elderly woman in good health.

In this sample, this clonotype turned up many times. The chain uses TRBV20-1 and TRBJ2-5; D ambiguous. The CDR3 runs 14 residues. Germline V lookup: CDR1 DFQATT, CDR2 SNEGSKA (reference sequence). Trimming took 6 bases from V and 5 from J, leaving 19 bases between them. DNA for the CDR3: TGCAGTGCCCCCCAGCCGGCTACCCTCGAGACCCAGTACTTC. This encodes CSAPQPATLETQYF.

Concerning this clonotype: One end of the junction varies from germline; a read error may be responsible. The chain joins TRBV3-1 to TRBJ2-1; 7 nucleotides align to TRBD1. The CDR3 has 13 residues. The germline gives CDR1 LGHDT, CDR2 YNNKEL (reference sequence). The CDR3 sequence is CAGSLPTGDEQFF. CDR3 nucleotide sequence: TGTGCCGGCAGCCTCCCTACAGGGGATGAGCAGTTCTTC.

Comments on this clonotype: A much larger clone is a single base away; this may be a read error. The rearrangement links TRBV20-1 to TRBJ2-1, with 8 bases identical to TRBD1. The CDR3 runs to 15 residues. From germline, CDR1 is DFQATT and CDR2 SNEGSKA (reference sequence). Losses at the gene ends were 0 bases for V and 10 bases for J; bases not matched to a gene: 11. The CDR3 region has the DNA TGCAGTGCTAGAGATCCTCTGACAGGGGCCTACGAGCAGTTCTTC. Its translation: CSARDPLTGAYEQFF.

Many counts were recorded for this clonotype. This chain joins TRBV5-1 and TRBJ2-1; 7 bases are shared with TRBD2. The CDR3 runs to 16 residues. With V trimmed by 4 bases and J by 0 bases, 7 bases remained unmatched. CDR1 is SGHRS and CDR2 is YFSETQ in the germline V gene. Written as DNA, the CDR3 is TGCGCCAGCAGCCGCCTGGGAGGGCGCTCCTACAATGAGCAGTTCTTC. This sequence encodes CASSRLGGRSYNEQFF.

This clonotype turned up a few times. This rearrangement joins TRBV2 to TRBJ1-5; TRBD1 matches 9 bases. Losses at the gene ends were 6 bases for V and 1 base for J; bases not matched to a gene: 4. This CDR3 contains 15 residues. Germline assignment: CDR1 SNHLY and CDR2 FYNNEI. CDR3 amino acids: CASRGDRGSNQPQHF. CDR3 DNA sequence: TGTGCCAGCAGAGGTGACAGGGGGAGCAATCAGCCCCAGCATTTT.

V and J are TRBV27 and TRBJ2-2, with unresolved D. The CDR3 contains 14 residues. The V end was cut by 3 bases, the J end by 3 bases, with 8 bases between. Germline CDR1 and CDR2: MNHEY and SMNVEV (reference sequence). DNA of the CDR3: TGTGCCAGCAGTTTTTGGGGTGACACCGGGGAGCTGTTTTTT. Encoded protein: CASSFWGDTGELFF.

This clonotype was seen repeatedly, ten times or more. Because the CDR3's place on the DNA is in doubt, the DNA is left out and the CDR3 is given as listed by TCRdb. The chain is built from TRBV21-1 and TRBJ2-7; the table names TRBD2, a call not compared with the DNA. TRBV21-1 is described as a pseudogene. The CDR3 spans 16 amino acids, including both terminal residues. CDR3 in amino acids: CASSKVVAGGSYEQYF.

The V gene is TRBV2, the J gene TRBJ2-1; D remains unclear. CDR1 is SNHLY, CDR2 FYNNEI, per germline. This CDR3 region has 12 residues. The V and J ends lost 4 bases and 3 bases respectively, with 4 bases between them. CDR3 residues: CASSVVYNEQFF. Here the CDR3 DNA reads TGTGCCAGCAGTGTGGTCTACAATGAGCAGTTCTTC.

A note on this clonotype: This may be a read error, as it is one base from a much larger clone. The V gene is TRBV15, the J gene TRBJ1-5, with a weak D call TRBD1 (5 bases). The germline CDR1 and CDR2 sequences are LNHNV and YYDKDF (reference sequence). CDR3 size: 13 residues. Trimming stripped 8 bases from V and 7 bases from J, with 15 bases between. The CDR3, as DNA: TGTGCCACCGGTATACCGGGGCGGCAGCCCCAGCATTTT. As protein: CATGIPGRQPQHF. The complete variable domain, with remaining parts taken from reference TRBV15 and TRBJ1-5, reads DAMVIQNPRYQVTQFGKPVTLSCSQTLNHNVMYWYQQKSSQAPKLLFHYYDKDFNNEADTPDNFQSRRPNTSFCFLDIRSPGLGDTAMYLCATGIPGRQPQHFGDGTRLSIL.

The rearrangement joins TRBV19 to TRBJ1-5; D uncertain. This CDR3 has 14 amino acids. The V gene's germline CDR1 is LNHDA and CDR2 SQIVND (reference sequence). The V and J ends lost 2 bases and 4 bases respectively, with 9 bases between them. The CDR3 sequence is CASSILGANQPQHF. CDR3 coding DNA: TGTGCCAGTAGTATATTGGGCGCTAATCAGCCCCAGCATTTT.

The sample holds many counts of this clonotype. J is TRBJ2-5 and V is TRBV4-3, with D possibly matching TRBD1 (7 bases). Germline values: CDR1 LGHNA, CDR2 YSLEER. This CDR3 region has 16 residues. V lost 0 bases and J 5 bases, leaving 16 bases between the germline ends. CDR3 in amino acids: CASSQDGRGVRETQYF. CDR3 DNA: TGCGCCAGCAGCCAAGATGGCAGGGGGGTGAGGGAGACCCAGTACTTC.

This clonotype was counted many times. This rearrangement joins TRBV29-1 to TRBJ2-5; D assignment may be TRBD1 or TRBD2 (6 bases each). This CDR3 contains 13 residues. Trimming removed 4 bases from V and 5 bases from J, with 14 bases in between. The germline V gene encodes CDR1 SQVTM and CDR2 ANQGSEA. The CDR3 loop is CSVGGGRGETQYF. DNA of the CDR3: TGCAGCGTTGGGGGAGGCAGGGGTGAGACCCAGTACTTC.

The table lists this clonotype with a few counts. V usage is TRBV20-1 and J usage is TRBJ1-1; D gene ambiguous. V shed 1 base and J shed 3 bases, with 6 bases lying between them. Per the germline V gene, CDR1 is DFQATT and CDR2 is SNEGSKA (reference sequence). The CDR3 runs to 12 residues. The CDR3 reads CSARGPYTEAFF. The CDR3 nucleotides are TGCAGTGCTAGAGGGCCTTACACTGAAGCTTTCTTT.

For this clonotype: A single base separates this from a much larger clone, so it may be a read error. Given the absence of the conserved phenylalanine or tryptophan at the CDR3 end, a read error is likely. This CDR3 is CASSLAGVHLYGYTC. The DNA for the CDR3 is TGCGCCAGCAGCTTGGCCGGGGTACACCTCTATGGCTACACCTGC. The chain recombines TRBV5-1 with TRBJ1-2; no firm D call. V was pared by 0 bases and J by 4 bases, with 13 bases between. CDR1 and CDR2 from the germline V gene are SGHRS and YFSETQ. This CDR3 comprises 15 residues.

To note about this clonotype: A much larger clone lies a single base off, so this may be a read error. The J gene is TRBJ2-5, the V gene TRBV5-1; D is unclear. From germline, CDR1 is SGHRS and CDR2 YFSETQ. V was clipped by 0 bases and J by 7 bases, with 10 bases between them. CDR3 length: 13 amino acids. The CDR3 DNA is TGCGCCAGCAGCTTGGCACCGCGAGGGACCCAGTACTTC. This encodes CASSLAPRGTQYF. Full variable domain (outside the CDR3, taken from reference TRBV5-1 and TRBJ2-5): KAGVTQTPRYLIKTRGQQVTLSCSPISGHRSVSWYQQTPGQGLQFLFEYFSETQRNKGNFPGRFSGRQFSNSRSEMNVSTLELGDSALYLCASSLAPRGTQYFGPGTRLLVL.

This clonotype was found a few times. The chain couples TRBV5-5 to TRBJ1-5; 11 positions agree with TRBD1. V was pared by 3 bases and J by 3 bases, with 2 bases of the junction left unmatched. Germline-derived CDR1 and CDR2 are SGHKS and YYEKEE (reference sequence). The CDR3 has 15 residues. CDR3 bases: TGTGCCAGCAGCTGGGGACAGGGGGACAATCAGCCCCAGCATTTT. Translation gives CASSWGQGDNQPQHF.

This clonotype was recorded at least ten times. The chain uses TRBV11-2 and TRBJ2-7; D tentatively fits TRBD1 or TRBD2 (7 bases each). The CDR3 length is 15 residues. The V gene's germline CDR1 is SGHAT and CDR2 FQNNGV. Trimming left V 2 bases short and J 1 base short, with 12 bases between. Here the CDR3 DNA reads TGTGCCAGCAGCTTAAAGCGGGACAGTTCCTACGAGCAGTACTTC. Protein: CASSLKRDSSYEQYF.

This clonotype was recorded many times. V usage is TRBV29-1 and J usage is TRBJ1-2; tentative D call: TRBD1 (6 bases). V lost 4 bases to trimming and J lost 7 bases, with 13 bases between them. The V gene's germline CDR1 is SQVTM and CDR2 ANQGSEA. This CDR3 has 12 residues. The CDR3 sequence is CSVVAGARGYTF. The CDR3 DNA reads TGCAGCGTTGTCGCGGGGGCGCGTGGCTACACCTTC.

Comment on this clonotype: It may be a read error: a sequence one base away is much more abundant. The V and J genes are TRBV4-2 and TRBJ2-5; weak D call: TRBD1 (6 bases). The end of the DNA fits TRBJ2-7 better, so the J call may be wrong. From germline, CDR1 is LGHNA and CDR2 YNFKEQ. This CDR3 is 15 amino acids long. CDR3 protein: CASSQDAQGGYEQYF. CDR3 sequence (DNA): TGTGCCAGCAGCCAAGATGCACAGGGTGGGTACGAGCAGTACTTC.

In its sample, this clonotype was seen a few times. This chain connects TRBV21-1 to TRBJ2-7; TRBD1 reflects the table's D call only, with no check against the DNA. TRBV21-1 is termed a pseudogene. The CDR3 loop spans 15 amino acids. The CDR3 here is CASSITRDLLYEQYF. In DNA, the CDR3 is TGTGCCAGCAGCATCACCCGGGACCTACTATACGAGCAGTACTTC.

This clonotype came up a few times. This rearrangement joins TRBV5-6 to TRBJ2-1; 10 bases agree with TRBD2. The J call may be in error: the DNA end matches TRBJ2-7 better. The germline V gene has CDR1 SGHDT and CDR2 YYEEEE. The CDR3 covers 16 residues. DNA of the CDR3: TGTGCCAGCAGCTTAGCGGGGGGGAACTCCTACAATGAGCAGTACTTC. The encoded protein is CASSLAGGNSYNEQYF.

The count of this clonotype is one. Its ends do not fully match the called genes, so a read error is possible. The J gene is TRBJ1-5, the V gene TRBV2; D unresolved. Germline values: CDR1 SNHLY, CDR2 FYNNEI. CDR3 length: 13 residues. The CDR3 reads CASTEESNQPQHF. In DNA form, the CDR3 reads TGTGCCAGCACTGAAGAGAGCAATCAGCCCCAGCATTTT.

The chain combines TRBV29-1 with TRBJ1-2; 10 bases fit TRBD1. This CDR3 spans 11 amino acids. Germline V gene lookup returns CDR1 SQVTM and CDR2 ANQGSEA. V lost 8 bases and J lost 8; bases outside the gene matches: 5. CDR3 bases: TGCAGCATAGGACAGGGGGGAGGCTACACCTTC. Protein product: CSIGQGGGYTF.

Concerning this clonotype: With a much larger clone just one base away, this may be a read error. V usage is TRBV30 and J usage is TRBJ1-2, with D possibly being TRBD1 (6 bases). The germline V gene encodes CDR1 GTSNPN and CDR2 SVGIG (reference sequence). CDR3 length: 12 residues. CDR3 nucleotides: TGTGTCTGGAGTACTCAGGGGAATGGCTACACCTTC. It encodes CVWSTQGNGYTF.

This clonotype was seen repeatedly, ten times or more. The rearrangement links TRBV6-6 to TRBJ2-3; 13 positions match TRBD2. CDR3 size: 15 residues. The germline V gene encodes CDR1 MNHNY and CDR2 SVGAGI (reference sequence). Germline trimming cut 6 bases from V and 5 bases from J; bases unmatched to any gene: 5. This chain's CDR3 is CASSTGTSGKDTQYF. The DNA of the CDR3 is TGTGCCAGCAGCACCGGGACTAGCGGGAAAGATACGCAGTATTTT.

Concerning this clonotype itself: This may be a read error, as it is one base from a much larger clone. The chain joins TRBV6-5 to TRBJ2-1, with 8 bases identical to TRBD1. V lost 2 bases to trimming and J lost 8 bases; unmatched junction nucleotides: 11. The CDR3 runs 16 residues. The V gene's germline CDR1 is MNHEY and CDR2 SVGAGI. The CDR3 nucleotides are TGTGCCAGCAGTTACCAATGGACAGGGAGGAGCGATGAGCAGTTCTTC. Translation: CASSYQWTGRSDEQFF.

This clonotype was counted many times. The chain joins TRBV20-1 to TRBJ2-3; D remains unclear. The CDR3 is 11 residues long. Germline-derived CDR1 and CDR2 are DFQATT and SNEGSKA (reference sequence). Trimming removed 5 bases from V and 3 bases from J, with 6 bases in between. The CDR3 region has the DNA TGCAGTGCTGTATATACAGATACGCAGTATTTT. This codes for CSAVYTDTQYF.

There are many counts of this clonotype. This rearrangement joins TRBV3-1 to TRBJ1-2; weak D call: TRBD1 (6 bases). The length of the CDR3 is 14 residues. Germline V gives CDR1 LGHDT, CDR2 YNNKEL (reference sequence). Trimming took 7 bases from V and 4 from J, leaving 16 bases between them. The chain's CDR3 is CASTLRGGGYGYTF. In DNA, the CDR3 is TGTGCCAGCACCCTCAGGGGCGGTGGCTATGGCTACACCTTC. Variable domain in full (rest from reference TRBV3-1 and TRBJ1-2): DTAVSQTPKYLVTQMGNDKSIKCEQNLGHDTMYWYKQDSKKFLKIMFSYNNKELIINETVPNRFSPKSPDKAHLNLHINSLELGDSAVYFCASTLRGGGYGYTFGSGTRLTVV.

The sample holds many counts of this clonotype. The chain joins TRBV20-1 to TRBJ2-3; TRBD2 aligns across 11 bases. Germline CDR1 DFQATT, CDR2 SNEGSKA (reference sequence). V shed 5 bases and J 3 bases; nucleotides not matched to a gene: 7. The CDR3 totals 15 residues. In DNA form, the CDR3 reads TGCAGTGCTGATTCTAGCGGGGGGATGACAGATACGCAGTATTTT. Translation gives CSADSSGGMTDTQYF.